These T cell receptor beta chains were read from a single sample in a study of T cell repertoires in cytomegalovirus infection. These receptors lack a known antigen. TCRdb ran MiXCR on the reads and lists one entry per CDR3 protein. The sample consists of 90,000 to 120,000 distinct CDR3 sequences, around 40% of them appearing once. Material: CD8+ T cells from cultured PBMCs, obtained from culture after CMV antigen stimulation. The receptors stem from a human donor in good health (CMV status not recorded). Some clones in this sample may be carry-over from other donors' samples. CDR3s include the opening cysteine and the closing phenylalanine or tryptophan. The order of the fields is CDR3 length, clone size, V gene, D gene, J gene, CDR3 DNA, CDR3 protein. A D gene is named only where the DNA matches it firmly. Expanded clones are given a class, and other clones once, few, many or no size at all.

length: 15
size: .
V: TRBV2
D: .
J: TRBJ1-1
DNA: TGTGCCAGCAGTGGGCTTGGGCAGACGAACACTGAAGCTTTCTTT
CDR3: CASSGLGQTNTEAFF

length: 15
size: .
V: TRBV6-6
D: TRBD2
J: TRBJ2-1
DNA: TGTGCCAGCAGTTATGCGAAACTAGCGGTCAATGAGCAGTTCTTC
CDR3: CASSYAKLAVNEQFF

length: 14
size: .
V: TRBV7-2
D: .
J: TRBJ1-5
DNA: TGTGCCAGCAGCTTATGGCTGGGAGGTCAGCCCCAGCATTTT
CDR3: CASSLWLGGQPQHF

length: 14
size: many
V: TRBV7-2
D: .
J: TRBJ1-3
DNA: TGTGCCAGCAGCTTTCCCGTCTCTGGAAACACCATATATTTT
CDR3: CASSFPVSGNTIYF

length: 14
size: .
V: TRBV19
D: .
J: TRBJ1-1
DNA: TGTGCCAGTAGTATGATGGGGGGCTACGCTGAAGCTTTCTTT
CDR3: CASSMMGGYAEAFF

length: 15
size: few
V: TRBV19
D: .
J: TRBJ1-2
DNA: TGTGCCAGTAGTATAGCCCACCAATGGAACTATGGCTACACCTTC
CDR3: CASSIAHQWNYGYTF

length: 11
size: .
V: TRBV29-1
D: .
J: TRBJ2-7
DNA: TGCAGCGTTGAAGAGGGATACGAGCAGTACTTC
CDR3: CSVEEGYEQYF

length: 15
size: few
V: TRBV9
D: .
J: TRBJ1-1
DNA: TGTGCCAGCAGCGTAGTGGGGGGCGGGAACACTGAAGCTTTCTTT
CDR3: CASSVVGGGNTEAFF

length: 15
size: .
V: TRBV12-3/TRBV12-4
D: .
J: TRBJ1-5
DNA: TGTGCCAGCAGTCAGATGCAGGGACACAATCAGCCCCAGCATTTT
CDR3: CASSQMQGHNQPQHF

length: 15
size: .
V: TRBV12-3/TRBV12-4
D: .
J: TRBJ1-1
DNA: TGTGCCAGCAGCACCCTGGGGGAGACGAACACTGAAGCTTTCTTT
CDR3: CASSTLGETNTEAFF

length: 17
size: .
V: TRBV29-1
D: TRBD1
J: TRBJ1-2
DNA: TGCAGCGCCTCGTTATGGGATACAGGGGGGGATCACTATGGCTACACCTTC
CDR3: CSASLWDTGGDHYGYTF

length: 12
size: .
V: TRBV12-3/TRBV12-4
D: .
J: TRBJ2-7
DNA: TGTGCCAGCAGTTTAGGTACGGCCGAGCAGTACTTC
CDR3: CASSLGTAEQYF

length: 13
size: .
V: TRBV12-3/TRBV12-4
D: .
J: TRBJ2-7
DNA: TGTGCCAGCAGTTTAAGGGACCCCTACGAGCAGTACTTC
CDR3: CASSLRDPYEQYF

length: 14
size: few
V: TRBV24-1
D: .
J: TRBJ2-3
DNA: TGTGCCACCAGTGATTCGGGGGCGTCCGATACGCAGTATTTT
CDR3: CATSDSGASDTQYF

length: 14
size: .
V: TRBV30
D: .
J: TRBJ1-3
DNA: TGTGCCTGGACCGGCGGCGGGGCTCTGGACACCATATATTTT
CDR3: CAWTGGGALDTIYF

length: 14
size: .
V: TRBV29-1
D: .
J: TRBJ1-1
DNA: TGCAGCGTTGAGGGGGCACCCCGGAACACTGAAGCTTTCTTT
CDR3: CSVEGAPRNTEAFF

length: 15
size: .
V: TRBV7-6
D: .
J: TRBJ2-5
DNA: TGTGCCAGCAGCTTAGAGAGGACAGTCCAAGAGACCCAGTACTTC
CDR3: CASSLERTVQETQYF

length: 15
size: .
V: TRBV27
D: TRBD1
J: TRBJ2-3
DNA: TGTGCCAGCAGTTCCCCGGGGACAGTTACAGATACGCAGTATTTT
CDR3: CASSSPGTVTDTQYF

length: 18
size: many
V: TRBV7-6
D: TRBD2
J: TRBJ2-7
DNA: TGTGCCAGCAGCATGGGGGGCAGCGGGGGCCCTCCCTCCTACGAGCAGTACTTC
CDR3: CASSMGGSGGPPSYEQYF

length: 14
size: .
V: TRBV19
D: TRBD1
J: TRBJ1-1
DNA: TGTGCCAGTAGTCATGACAGGGGGCTCACTGAAGCTTTCTTT
CDR3: CASSHDRGLTEAFF

length: 12
size: .
V: TRBV2
D: .
J: TRBJ2-3
DNA: TGTGCCAGCAGTGAGAGCACAGATACGCAGTATTTT
CDR3: CASSESTDTQYF

length: 16
size: .
V: TRBV19
D: .
J: TRBJ1-6
DNA: TGTGCCAGTAGTCCCTCCGGGGGGGCCCGAGTCTCACCCCTCCACTTT
CDR3: CASSPSGGARVSPLHF

length: 13
size: few
V: TRBV7-8
D: .
J: TRBJ1-1
DNA: TGTGCCAGCAGCTTATGGGGGTACACTGAAGCTTTCTTT
CDR3: CASSLWGYTEAFF

length: 15
size: many
V: TRBV6-1
D: .
J: TRBJ2-7
DNA: TGTGCCAGCAGTGACCGACAGGCGAGCTCCTACGAGCAGTACTTC
CDR3: CASSDRQASSYEQYF

length: 16
size: .
V: TRBV24-1
D: TRBD2
J: TRBJ2-3
DNA: TGTGCCACCAGTGCTATGACTAGCGGGGGCTTGGATACGCAGTATTTT
CDR3: CATSAMTSGGLDTQYF

length: 12
size: .
V: TRBV12-3/TRBV12-4
D: .
J: TRBJ1-1
DNA: TGTGCCAGCAGTTTTGTGAACACTGAAGCTTTCTTT
CDR3: CASSFVNTEAFF

length: 16
size: .
V: TRBV7-6
D: .
J: TRBJ2-2
DNA: TGTGCCAGCAGCCTTCACCTCCGGGGGGCTAACGGGGAGCTGTTTTTT
CDR3: CASSLHLRGANGELFF

length: 14
size: few
V: TRBV2
D: .
J: TRBJ2-1
DNA: TGTGCCAGCAGTGTGGACTTTGGCTACAATGAGCAGTTCTTC
CDR3: CASSVDFGYNEQFF

length: 16
size: few
V: TRBV4-1
D: .
J: TRBJ2-7
DNA: TGCGCCAGCAGCCAATCCCCGGGGGGCGTCTCCTACGAGCAGTACTTC
CDR3: CASSQSPGGVSYEQYF

length: 15
size: .
V: TRBV4-1
D: TRBD1
J: TRBJ1-1
DNA: TGCGCCAGCAGCCAAGTGGCAGGGGGGATCACTGAAGCTTTCTTT
CDR3: CASSQVAGGITEAFF

length: 13
size: .
V: TRBV27
D: .
J: TRBJ2-1
DNA: TGTGCCAGCAGTTTATCAAAGGGGAGTGAGCAGTTCTTC
CDR3: CASSLSKGSEQFF

length: 16
size: .
V: TRBV6-6
D: TRBD2
J: TRBJ2-3
DNA: TGTGCCAGCAGTTACTTGGCTAGCGGGGAGACAGATACGCAGTATTTT
CDR3: CASSYLASGETDTQYF

length: 16
size: many
V: TRBV7-8
D: TRBD2
J: TRBJ2-3
DNA: TGTGCCAGCAGCTTAGGCCTAGCGGGGATCATAGATACGCAGTATTTT
CDR3: CASSLGLAGIIDTQYF

length: 14
size: .
V: TRBV5-4
D: .
J: TRBJ1-4
DNA: TGTGCCAGCAGCTTAGCAGGAAATAATGAAAAACTGTTTTTT
CDR3: CASSLAGNNEKLFF

length: 14
size: .
V: TRBV7-6
D: .
J: TRBJ2-1
DNA: TGTGCCAGCAGCCAACAGGGGAGGTTGCATGAGCAGTTCTTC
CDR3: CASSQQGRLHEQFF

length: 16
size: .
V: TRBV19
D: TRBD1
J: TRBJ2-7
DNA: TGTGCCAGTAGTTCCGACCCCCCCCAGGGGGCAGAGGAGCAGTACTTC
CDR3: CASSSDPPQGAEEQYF

length: 13
size: few
V: TRBV28
D: .
J: TRBJ1-1
DNA: TGTGCCAGCAGTCTATGGAGGAACACTGAAGCTTTCTTT
CDR3: CASSLWRNTEAFF

length: 15
size: once
V: TRBV4-1
D: .
J: TRBJ2-7
DNA: TGCGCCAGCAGCCAAGAAGGGGCTTACTCCTACGAGCAGTACTTC
CDR3: CASSQEGAYSYEQYF

length: 18
size: .
V: TRBV24-1
D: TRBD1
J: TRBJ2-1
DNA: TGTGCCACCAGTGACCAAAAATCGGACAGGGGGTTGGTAGATGAGCAGTTCTTC
CDR3: CATSDQKSDRGLVDEQFF

length: 15
size: .
V: TRBV6-2/TRBV6-3
D: .
J: TRBJ2-3
DNA: TGTGCCAGCAGTTACTCGGGTTCGAGGACAGATACGCAGTATTTT
CDR3: CASSYSGSRTDTQYF

length: 13
size: .
V: TRBV6-6
D: .
J: TRBJ2-7
DNA: TGTGCCAGCAGTTCTGACACTTCCTACGAGCAGTACTTC
CDR3: CASSSDTSYEQYF

length: 14
size: .
V: TRBV6-1
D: .
J: TRBJ2-3
DNA: TGTGCCAGCAGTCAGGGGAATCCCACAGATACGCAGTATTTT
CDR3: CASSQGNPTDTQYF

length: 18
size: .
V: TRBV19
D: .
J: TRBJ1-1
DNA: TGTGCCAGTAGACCCACCTTTGATTTTGGCAAGCTGAACACTGAAGCTTTCTTT
CDR3: CASRPTFDFGKLNTEAFF

length: 16
size: .
V: TRBV7-9
D: .
J: TRBJ2-7
DNA: TGTGCCAGCAGTCTTAGTTATCCGGGCCCACGCTACGAGCAGTACTTC
CDR3: CASSLSYPGPRYEQYF

length: 16
size: .
V: TRBV6-1
D: TRBD1
J: TRBJ2-2
DNA: TGTGCCAGCAGTGTGCTCAGGACAGGTTTCACCGGGGAGCTGTTTTTT
CDR3: CASSVLRTGFTGELFF

length: 16
size: many
V: TRBV19
D: .
J: TRBJ2-1
DNA: TGTGCCAGTAGTTTGGGGGACAACATTTTATACAATGAGCAGTTCTTC
CDR3: CASSLGDNILYNEQFF

length: 11
size: .
V: TRBV5-1
D: .
J: TRBJ1-2
DNA: TGCGCCAGCAGCACGGGACTTCACTACACCTTC
CDR3: CASSTGLHYTF

length: 15
size: .
V: TRBV20-1
D: TRBD1
J: TRBJ1-6
DNA: TGCAGTGCTCTGATTGGACAGGGGGGAAGTTCACCCCTCCACTTT
CDR3: CSALIGQGGSSPLHF

length: 15
size: .
V: TRBV7-6
D: TRBD1
J: TRBJ2-2
DNA: TGTGCCAGCAGCCTAGGACAGGGGGTTGACGGGGAGCTGTTTTTT
CDR3: CASSLGQGVDGELFF

length: 12
size: .
V: TRBV4-2
D: .
J: TRBJ2-1
DNA: TGTGCCAGCAGCCAAGTGGGCAATGAGCAGTTCTTC
CDR3: CASSQVGNEQFF

length: 15
size: many
V: TRBV28
D: .
J: TRBJ2-3
DNA: TGTGCCAGCAGTCCGCAGGGTCCCAGCACAGATACGCAGTATTTT
CDR3: CASSPQGPSTDTQYF

length: 15
size: .
V: TRBV7-6
D: TRBD1
J: TRBJ1-5
DNA: TGTGCCAGCACCCTTCAACAGGGGTTGAATCAGCCCCAGCATTTT
CDR3: CASTLQQGLNQPQHF

length: 14
size: few
V: TRBV7-8
D: .
J: TRBJ2-5
DNA: TGTGCCAGCAGCCCTCCGGGACACCAAGAGACCCAGTACTTC
CDR3: CASSPPGHQETQYF

length: 13
size: .
V: TRBV7-6
D: .
J: TRBJ2-7
DNA: TGTGCCAGCAGCCCGTTCCCGTTCCACGAGCAGTACTTC
CDR3: CASSPFPFHEQYF

length: 14
size: .
V: TRBV7-2
D: .
J: TRBJ2-7
DNA: TGTGCCAGCAGCTTCCTCTGGGGGGACTACGAGCAGTACTTC
CDR3: CASSFLWGDYEQYF